A selection of T cell receptor beta chains follows, all from one sample in a study of T cell responses to AZD1222 COVID-19 vaccine. Sequencing used immunoSEQ multiplex PCR; TCRdb keeps in-frame clones, though not all of them. The sample comprises about 83,000 clones, approximately 90% of which are singletons, and 25% to 30% rests with the top ten. The sample here was peripheral blood, taken 28 days after the second AZD1222 dose. These receptors all come from an adult who received the AZD1222 COVID-19 vaccine. The CDR3 runs from the conserved cysteine through the conserved F or W. A D gene is named only where the DNA matches it firmly.

D gene,V gene,CDR3 protein
.,TRBV30,CAWRGGGVGEKLFF
.,TRBV3-1/TRBV3-2,CASSRRTSAGNEQYF
.,TRBV3-1/TRBV3-2,CASSQGGMPNQPQHF
TRBD2,TRBV19,CASSIGSGRADTQYF
TRBD2,TRBV24-1,CATASGGGIMETQYF
.,TRBV21-1,CASSKARRERHNEQFF
TRBD2,TRBV19,CASTLGTSGPGELFF
.,TRBV7-9,CASSSKGRPDTQYF
.,TRBV7-2,CASSLGQNNQPQHF
.,TRBV20-1,CSARLGYEQYF
.,TRBV5-1,CASSLGPNLKAFF
.,TRBV13,CASSSASWVYVDTYGYTF
TRBD2,TRBV28,CASSLRLAGRVYNEQFF
.,TRBV29-1,CSVEALPGYEQYF
.,TRBV5-1,CASSPGTDSSYNSPLHF
TRBD1,TRBV7-9,CASSLLDGGTGTYEQYF
TRBD1,TRBV11-2,CASSLRTGFGTEAFF
.,TRBV18,CASSPPGNTEAFF
TRBD2,TRBV7-9,CASSWGGPDTQYF
.,TRBV19,CASSMNRNQPQHF
TRBD2,TRBV5-1,CASSLGTSGSHEQFF
.,TRBV7-9,CASSSTQDLMWYGYTF
.,TRBV28,CASSLTDTQYF
.,TRBV18,CASSPREDWYTEAFF
.,TRBV11-3,CASSFVRVEDGYTF
TRBD2,TRBV7-2,CASSLSGSETQYF